The 5 T cell receptor beta chains below all came from one sample that was sequenced in a study of cytomegalovirus exposure and HLA in healthy donors. PCR involved 60 Vbeta and 13 Jbeta primers. The assay was immunoSEQ multiplex PCR, and TCRdb's table has in-frame clones only and misses some. The sample has 150,000 to 200,000 clones; 65% to 80% are singletons. Sequencing input: PBMCs. The receptors derive from a woman younger than 45 in good health and CMV-seronegative.

The chain employs TRBV4-2 and TRBJ1-1; the D gene is possibly TRBD1 (6 bases). CDR3 size: 16 residues. In germline, CDR1 is LGHNA, CDR2 YNFKEQ. Between the trimmed V and J ends, which lost 2 bases and 2 bases, there was a span of 15 bases. DNA of the CDR3: TGTGCCAGCAGCCAATCTCTCGTAGGGGGAAACACTGAAGCTTTCTTT. This sequence encodes CASSQSLVGGNTEAFF.

This clone was seen a single time. This CDR3 reads CASSQGQGREQYF. CDR3 sequence (DNA): TGCGCCAGCAGCCAAGGACAGGGCCGCGAGCAGTACTTC. The chain combines TRBV4-3 with TRBJ2-7; 7 nucleotides agree with TRBD1. V dropped 1 base and J dropped 6; count of bases not matched to a gene: 3. The CDR3 has 13 amino acids. CDR1 is LGHNA and CDR2 is YSLEER in the germline V gene.

The chain combines TRBV10-3 with TRBJ2-1; D is undetermined. This CDR3 comprises 13 residues. Per germline, CDR1 ENHRY and CDR2 SYGVKD. Trimming shortened V by 2 bases and J by 7 bases, and 9 bases separated the two germline ends. CDR3: CAISEMSGNEQFF. DNA for the CDR3: TGTGCCATCAGTGAGATGTCCGGGAATGAGCAGTTCTTC.

This chain connects TRBV4-2 to TRBJ1-5; the match to TRBD1 covers 7 bases. Germline trimming cut 0 bases from V and 5 bases from J; bases unmatched to any gene: 4. Germline values: CDR1 LGHNA, CDR2 YNFKEQ. CDR3 length: 15 amino acids. In nucleotides, the CDR3 is TGTGCCAGCAGCCAAGAAGGGGGCTGGGATCAGCCCCAGCATTTT. Translated: CASSQEGGWDQPQHF.

The rearrangement uses TRBV14 and TRBJ2-1, with 7 nucleotides matching TRBD2. V was clipped by 0 bases and J by 3 bases; unmatched bases: 5. CDR1 is SGHDN, CDR2 FVKESK, per germline. The CDR3 consists of 16 residues. Written as DNA, the CDR3 is TGTGCCAGCAGCCAAGATATTGGACTAGGCTACAATGAGCAGTTCTTC. Its translation is CASSQDIGLGYNEQFF.